These T cell receptor beta chains were read from a single sample in a study of glioma-infiltrating T cells after dendritic cell vaccination. Measured with immunoSEQ multiplex PCR; TCRdb has only the in-frame clones, and not every one. This table has tens of thousands of clones, 80% to 90% appearing once. The specimen comprised blood, sampled after dendritic cell vaccination. These TCRs come from a human donor with glioblastoma. CDR3s include the opening cysteine and the closing phenylalanine or tryptophan. The D gene is left open where the match is weak. Size is omitted from some rows. Given values are once, few, many or a class for expanded clones.

TRBD1	-	TRBV4-2	TRBJ2-5	TGTGCCAGCAGCCGGGACAGGGCCGGAGGGGAGACCCAGTACTTC	CASSRDRAGGETQYF
-	few	TRBV7-2	TRBJ1-1	TGTGCCAGCAGCCCCCGGTTAATGAACACTGAAGCTTTCTTT	CASSPRLMNTEAFF
TRBD2	-	TRBV5-1	TRBJ2-5	TGCGCCAGCAGCTTGGCCCGCTGGGGAGGGGAGACCCAGTACTTC	CASSLARWGGETQYF
-	-	TRBV20-1	TRBJ2-2	TGCAGTGCCCCGAGAGAGCGGGAGCTGTTTTTT	CSAPRERELFF
-	-	TRBV7-9	TRBJ2-5	TGTGCCAGCAGCGCACCTACTAGTTTGGGAGAGACCCAGTACTTC	CASSAPTSLGETQYF
-	-	TRBV21-1	TRBJ1-1	TGTGCCAGCAGCAAAGGTCCCGGACAGGGTTCAAAGAACACTGAAGCTTTCTTT	CASSKGPGQGSKNTEAFF
-	-	TRBV19	TRBJ2-1	TGTGCCAGTAGTATGCGTTCGGGGATGCAAAATGAGCAGTTCTTC	CASSMRSGMQNEQFF
-	-	TRBV6-1	TRBJ1-5	TGTGCCAGCAGTGAGGGAGGGGCGAGCAATCAGCCCCAGCATTTT	CASSEGGASNQPQHF
-	few	TRBV2	TRBJ1-2	TGTGCCAGCAGTGGGGGGCGGGGGCCGAGCTATGGCTACACCTTC	CASSGGRGPSYGYTF
-	-	TRBV27	TRBJ1-2	TGTGCCAGCAGTTTCGGGGGGGTTTTAGATGGCTACACCTTC	CASSFGGVLDGYTF
-	-	TRBV10-3	TRBJ2-5	TGTGCCATCAGTGATACGGGGCAAGAGACCCAGTACTTC	CAISDTGQETQYF
-	-	TRBV5-1	TRBJ2-5	TGCGCCAGCAGCTTGGGACACAAACAAGAGACCCAGTACTTC	CASSLGHKQETQYF
-	-	TRBV5-1	TRBJ2-1	TGCGCCAGCAGCTTGGATTGGCGGAATGAGCAGTTCTTC	CASSLDWRNEQFF
-	-	TRBV7-2	TRBJ1-1	TGTGCCAGCAGCTCCACAGGGATTGCGGTGACTGAAGCTTTCTTT	CASSSTGIAVTEAFF
TRBD2	once	TRBV13	TRBJ2-3	TGTGCCAGCAGCTTACTAGCGGGGAAGGATACGCAGTATTTT	CASSLLAGKDTQYF
-	-	TRBV18	TRBJ2-7	TGTGCCAGCTCACCAGGGACTTCTTCCTACGAGCAGTACTTC	CASSPGTSSYEQYF